These T cell receptor beta chains were read from a single sample in a study of blood T cell repertoires in COVID-19. Sequenced by immunoSEQ multiplex PCR; TCRdb stores in-frame clones only, minus some. The sample records 150,000 to 200,000 clones, 90% being singletons. Sequencing was carried out using peripheral blood. The origin of the receptors is a man aged 45-65 years with acute or convalescent COVID-19. Each CDR3 is given with its conserved first and last residue. The D gene is left open where the match is weak. Clone size is stated in some rows and not others, as once, few, many or a class when expanded.

J gene	D gene	V gene	clone size	CDR3 DNA	CDR3 protein
TRBJ2-3	-	TRBV7-9	-	TGTGCCAGCAGCATCCCCGGGACACCCACAGATACGCAGTATTTT	CASSIPGTPTDTQYF
TRBJ2-7	-	TRBV11-3	-	TGTGCCAGCAGCTTAGGCAGGGACTACGAGCAGTACTTC	CASSLGRDYEQYF
TRBJ2-1	-	TRBV5-6	-	TGTGCCAGCAGGCCTCTACTAGACGATGTTGAGCAGTTCTTC	CASRPLLDDVEQFF
TRBJ2-5	TRBD2	TRBV6-4	-	TGTGCCAGCAGTGACGATGGGGCTAGCGGGGAGACCCAGTACTTC	CASSDDGASGETQYF
TRBJ1-5	-	TRBV3-1/TRBV3-2	-	TGTGCCAGCAGCCAGAAGAAGAGGACAGACAATAGCAATCAGCCCCAGCATTTT	CASSQKKRTDNSNQPQHF
TRBJ2-2	-	TRBV9	few	TGTGCCAGCAGCGTAGAACTCAGGCCCCTACCCGGGGAGCTGTTTTTT	CASSVELRPLPGELFF
TRBJ2-3	TRBD2	TRBV25-1	-	TGTGCCAGCAGTGCTAGCGGGGGGGCCAATACGCAGTATTTT	CASSASGGANTQYF
TRBJ1-2	TRBD1	TRBV10-3	once	TGTGCCATCCCACGACAGGGCAACTATGGCTACACCTTC	CAIPRQGNYGYTF
TRBJ1-6	TRBD1	TRBV27	-	TGTGCCAGCAAGGGTCCACAGGGGGTGGACGATAATTCACCCCTCCACTTT	CASKGPQGVDDNSPLHF
TRBJ2-3	-	TRBV19	-	TGTGCCAGTAGTATAGGCCGCAACCCCGGGACAGATACGCAGTATTTT	CASSIGRNPGTDTQYF
TRBJ2-1	TRBD2	TRBV5-8	few	TGTGCCAGCAGCTTGGCCGGGGGTAGCGGGGGAATCTACAATGAGCAGTTCTTC	CASSLAGGSGGIYNEQFF
TRBJ1-6	-	TRBV6-5	-	TGTGCCACTGACAGCGCCGATGGTTCACCCCTCCACTTT	CATDSADGSPLHF
TRBJ2-5	TRBD2	TRBV24-1	-	TGTGCCACCAGTGAAGGGACTAGCGGGTGGGAGACCCAGTACTTC	CATSEGTSGWETQYF
TRBJ1-1	TRBD1	TRBV30	-	TGTGCCTTGGGAGGGGGGACAGAGACCCGAGGGACTGAAGCTTTCTTT	CALGGGTETRGTEAFF
TRBJ2-5	-	TRBV18	-	TGTGCCAGCTCACTCATGACAGCCGTACAAGAGACCCAGTACTTC	CASSLMTAVQETQYF
TRBJ2-7	TRBD2	TRBV7-2	-	TGTGCCAGCAGCTTAACGGGACTAGCGGGAGGTCGCCGCTACGAGCAGTACTTC	CASSLTGLAGGRRYEQYF
TRBJ1-1	-	TRBV5-1	-	TGCGCCAGCAGCTTGGCGGGGACTCAAGCTTTCTTT	CASSLAGTQAFF
TRBJ1-2	-	TRBV28	-	TGTGCCAGCAGTTTGGGACTATCCGCCACCTTC	CASSLGLSATF
TRBJ2-1	TRBD1	TRBV18	-	TGTGCCGGAGGGACAGGGGAAGTAAATGAGCAGTTCTTC	CAGGTGEVNEQFF
TRBJ2-1	TRBD2	TRBV5-1	-	TGCGCCAGCAGCTTGTCAGCGGGGAAGAATGAGCAGTTCTTC	CASSLSAGKNEQFF
TRBJ1-6	-	TRBV4-3	-	TGCGCCAGCAGCCAAGACAGGGGTCATTCACCCCTCCACTTT	CASSQDRGHSPLHF
TRBJ2-1	TRBD2	TRBV9	-	TGTGCCAGCAGCGTAGGGAGCGGGAAAGGGAATGAGCAGTTCTTC	CASSVGSGKGNEQFF
TRBJ2-2	TRBD2	TRBV28	-	TGTGCCAGCAGCCGTACGGGACTAGCTACCGGGGAGCTGTTTTTT	CASSRTGLATGELFF
TRBJ2-7	-	TRBV27	few	TGTGCCAGCAGTTTAGGGCCCGAAGGCTACGAGCAGTACTTC	CASSLGPEGYEQYF
TRBJ1-1	-	TRBV29-1	-	TGCAGCTACGATGATAACCGGGGAGGGACTGAAGCTTTCTTT	CSYDDNRGGTEAFF
TRBJ2-3	-	TRBV24-1	-	TGTGCCACCAGTGCGTCAGGGGTGGCGTTGGCCACAGATACGCAGTATTTT	CATSASGVALATDTQYF
TRBJ2-1	TRBD2	TRBV5-5	-	TGTGCCAGCAGCCGTCCGGGACTAGCGGATTACATGAATGAGCAGTTCTTC	CASSRPGLADYMNEQFF
TRBJ1-5	TRBD1	TRBV3-1/TRBV3-2	-	TGTGCCAGCAGCCACCAGGGACAGGGGGCGATTCAGCCCCAGCATTTT	CASSHQGQGAIQPQHF
TRBJ2-2	-	TRBV21-1	-	TGTGCCAGCAGCAAAGGCAGGGGGCTGAACACCGGGGAGCTGTTTTTT	CASSKGRGLNTGELFF
TRBJ2-5	-	TRBV5-4	-	TGTGCCAGCAGCTTGGCGGGGAAAACACAAGAGACCCAGTACTTC	CASSLAGKTQETQYF
TRBJ1-1	TRBD1	TRBV28	-	TGTGCCAGCAGTTATCTACAGGGGCTGGGAGCTTTCTTT	CASSYLQGLGAFF
TRBJ2-2	-	TRBV7-9	-	TGTGCCAGCAGCTTAGGGCAGGCTTCCGGGGAGCTGTTTTTT	CASSLGQASGELFF
TRBJ2-1	-	TRBV18	-	TGTGCCAGCTCACCACCGTCAAACAGGGTTTCCCATGAGCAGTTCTTC	CASSPPSNRVSHEQFF
TRBJ2-7	-	TRBV27	-	TGTGCCAGCAGGATACTAGGCCGCCACGAGCAGTACTTC	CASRILGRHEQYF
TRBJ2-1	TRBD2	TRBV18	-	TGTGCCAGCTCACCCTCACTAGCGGGAGGCCTCGATGAGCAGTTCTTC	CASSPSLAGGLDEQFF
TRBJ2-2	-	TRBV28	-	TGTGCCAGCAGTTCCTTCGCGGCTCGGGGCACCGGGGAGCTGTTTTTT	CASSSFAARGTGELFF
TRBJ2-5	TRBD2	TRBV11-2	-	TGTGCCAGCAGCCCGGGACTACGCCGGGAGACCCAGTACTTC	CASSPGLRRETQYF
TRBJ2-3	-	TRBV7-6	-	TGTGCCAGCAGCCCCCCCACGGAGTATACGCAGTATTTT	CASSPPTEYTQYF
TRBJ2-1	-	TRBV4-2	-	TGTGCCAGCAGCCAAGGTAGTACCTCCCGCGATGAGCAGTTCTTC	CASSQGSTSRDEQFF
TRBJ1-2	TRBD1	TRBV4-3	-	TGCGCCAGCAGCCAAGAAACCTGGACAGGTTCTAGGACCTTC	CASSQETWTGSRTF
TRBJ1-4	-	TRBV5-1	once	TGCGCCAGCAGCTCAACTCCGGGGACTAATGAAAAACTGTTTTTT	CASSSTPGTNEKLFF
TRBJ2-3	-	TRBV10-2	-	TGCGCCAGCAGCCCCGTTGGAGCGGAGGGCACAGATACGCAGTATTTT	CASSPVGAEGTDTQYF
TRBJ1-3	-	TRBV5-6	-	TGTGCCAGCAGCTTGGGCGTAGGAGGGGTAACTTCTGGAAACACCATATATTTT	CASSLGVGGVTSGNTIYF
TRBJ1-6	-	TRBV2	-	TGTGCCAGCAGTGAAGGACGGGTTAATTCACCCCTCCACTTT	CASSEGRVNSPLHF
TRBJ1-2	TRBD1	TRBV2	-	TGTGCCAGCAGTGAAGGGGCGACAGGGGGCTATGGCTACACCTTC	CASSEGATGGYGYTF
TRBJ2-7	-	TRBV10-3	-	TGTGCCATCAGGGGGGGACAGAACTCCTACGAGCAGTACTTC	CAIRGGQNSYEQYF
TRBJ1-6	TRBD1	TRBV7-8	-	TGTGCCAGCAGCCAGCTCAGGGGGCAGGTATCACCCCTCCACTTT	CASSQLRGQVSPLHF
TRBJ1-5	TRBD1	TRBV19	-	TGTGCCAGTAGTGTCGGATACGGGACAGGGGTGTGGAGCAATCAGCCCCAGCATTTT	CASSVGYGTGVWSNQPQHF
TRBJ2-2	TRBD2	TRBV3-1/TRBV3-2	-	TGTGCCAGCAGCCGTTTGACGGGGGGATTCACCGGGGAGCTGTTTTTT	CASSRLTGGFTGELFF
TRBJ2-7	TRBD1	TRBV12-5	-	TGTGCTAGTGGTTTGGACCCACAGGGGCCGGGGGAGCAGTACTTC	CASGLDPQGPGEQYF